The clone carrying this T cell receptor beta chain was seen only a few times. This entry is derived from a study of beta chain features in type 1 diabetes. Reverse transcribing all isolated RNA meant expressed TCRB transcripts were sequenced. Libraries were prepared by immunoSEQ multiplex PCR; TCRdb keeps only in-frame clonotypes and omits some of them. This sample has about 900,000 clones, with about a sixth found just once. The germline V gene encodes CDR1 SNHLY and CDR2 FYNNEI. The V gene end was trimmed by 6 bases and the J gene end by 12 bases; junction bases not matched to a gene: 5. The CDR3 runs 11 residues.

Sequencing input: naive CD4+ T cells from blood. The rearrangement links TRBV2 to TRBJ1-1; 9 bases map to TRBD1. This receptor was obtained from a woman aged 18-29 years in good health. CDR3: CASSQGTGTFF. CDR3 in DNA: TGTGCCAGCAGCCAGGGGACAGGGACTTTCTTT.